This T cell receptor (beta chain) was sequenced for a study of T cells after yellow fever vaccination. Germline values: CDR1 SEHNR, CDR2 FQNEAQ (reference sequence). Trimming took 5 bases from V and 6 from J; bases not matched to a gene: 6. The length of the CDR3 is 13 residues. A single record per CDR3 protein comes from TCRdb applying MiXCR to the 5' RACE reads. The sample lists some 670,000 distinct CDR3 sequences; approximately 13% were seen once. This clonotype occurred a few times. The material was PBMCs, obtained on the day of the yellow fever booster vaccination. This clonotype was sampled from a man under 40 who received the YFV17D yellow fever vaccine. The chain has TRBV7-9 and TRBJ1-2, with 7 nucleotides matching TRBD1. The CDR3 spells CASSRTGVDGYTF. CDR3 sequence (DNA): TGTGCCAGCAGCCGAACAGGGGTCGATGGCTACACCTTC.